Listed here are 15 T cell receptor beta chains from one sample, sequenced in a study of blood T cell repertoires in COVID-19. Libraries were prepared by immunoSEQ multiplex PCR; TCRdb keeps only in-frame clonotypes and omits some of them. The top ten hold about 8.2% of the sample, which has around 160,000 clones, 80% to 90% seen once. The specimen sequenced was peripheral blood. Receptor source: a man aged 55 to 70 with acute or convalescent COVID-19.

The chain employs TRBV5-1 and TRBJ2-1; 8 nucleotides match TRBD2. The V gene end was trimmed by 3 bases and the J gene end by 7 bases; junction bases not matched to a gene: 12. Germline V gene sequence: CDR1 SGHRS, CDR2 YFSETQ. This CDR3 has 16 amino acids. CDR3 protein: CASSSAGTRGGNEQFF. The CDR3 DNA reads as TGCGCCAGCAGCTCAGCCGGGACTAGAGGGGGGAATGAGCAGTTCTTC.

The chain recombines TRBV27 with TRBJ1-2; 8 bases map to TRBD1. The germline V gene has CDR1 MNHEY and CDR2 SMNVEV (reference sequence). The CDR3 totals 15 residues. V lost 5 bases to trimming and J lost 5 bases; unmatched junction nucleotides: 10. The DNA for the CDR3 is TGTGCCAGCAGTGGATTTGGGACAGGAGATTATGGCTACACCTTC. It yields the protein CASSGFGTGDYGYTF.

This rearrangement joins TRBV5-1 to TRBJ1-1; weak D call: TRBD1 (5 bases). The CDR3 covers 14 residues. The germline V gene encodes CDR1 SGHRS and CDR2 YFSETQ. V was trimmed by 2 bases and J by 0 bases, leaving 8 bases between them. The CDR3 region is CASSLETVNTEAFF. The DNA for the CDR3 is TGCGCCAGCAGCTTAGAGACAGTGAACACTGAAGCTTTCTTT. The variable domain in full, completed from reference TRBV5-1 and TRBJ1-1, reads KAGVTQTPRYLIKTRGQQVTLSCSPISGHRSVSWYQQTPGQGLQFLFEYFSETQRNKGNFPGRFSGRQFSNSRSEMNVSTLELGDSALYLCASSLETVNTEAFFGQGTRLTVV.

The genes are TRBV5-1 and TRBJ2-3, with TRBD2 identical over 7 bases. With V trimmed by 3 bases and J by 2 bases, 6 bases remained unmatched. The CDR3 is made up of 15 amino acids. Per germline, CDR1 SGHRS and CDR2 YFSETQ. The chain's CDR3 is CASSSMLAATDTQYF. CDR3 bases: TGCGCCAGCAGCTCAATGCTAGCGGCCACAGATACGCAGTATTTT.

This chain connects TRBV3-1 (or the pseudogene TRBV3-2) to TRBJ2-7, with D possibly TRBD2 on 7 matching bases. This CDR3 spans 15 amino acids. The germline V gene has CDR1 LGHDT and CDR2 YNNKEL (reference sequence). Trimming took 1 base from V and 2 from J, leaving 12 bases between them. Here the CDR3 reads CASSQGGGGPYEQYF. The CDR3, as DNA: TGTGCCAGCAGCCAAGGGGGAGGGGGTCCCTACGAGCAGTACTTC.

This clone came up once. The V call is TRBV10-2, the J call TRBJ2-1; tentative D call: TRBD1 (6 bases). Germline V gene lookup returns CDR1 WSHSY and CDR2 SAAADI. Trimming left V 7 bases short and J 7 bases short, with 8 bases between. This CDR3 spans 11 amino acids. This chain's CDR3 is CASIRGNEQFF. The DNA for the CDR3 is TGCGCCAGCATCAGGGGAAATGAGCAGTTCTTC.

The rearrangement links TRBV19 to TRBJ2-5, with a tentative D call TRBD1 (6 bases). Germline values: CDR1 LNHDA, CDR2 SQIVND (reference sequence). The V gene lost 6 bases and the J gene lost 2 bases, with 16 bases spanning the gap. This CDR3 is built from 15 residues. As DNA, the CDR3 is TGTGCCAGTAGCCCGGGACAAAGACATCAAGAGACCCAGTACTTC. Its protein is CASSPGQRHQETQYF.

In this sample, this clone turned up once. The V and J genes are TRBV7-3 and TRBJ2-3, with D hard to call. V shed 3 bases and J shed 2 bases, with 6 bases lying between them. The CDR3 contains 13 residues. Germline V CDR1 and CDR2: SGHTA, FQGTGA. In nucleotides, the CDR3 is TGTGCCAGCAGCTTTGGCAACACAGATACGCAGTATTTT. Translating gives CASSFGNTDTQYF.

The chain carries TRBV4-1 and TRBJ2-7; tentatively, D is TRBD2 (5 bases). Trimming stripped 4 bases from V and 2 bases from J, with 15 bases between. This CDR3 is 15 amino acids long. CDR1 is MGHRA and CDR2 is YSYEKL in the germline V gene. CDR3 protein: CASSPSGGGTYEQYF. CDR3 DNA sequence: TGCGCCAGCAGCCCCTCGGGTGGAGGAACCTACGAGCAGTACTTC.

The V call is TRBV28, the J call TRBJ1-3, with D possibly matching TRBD1 (5 bases). This CDR3 contains 18 residues. V was clipped by 3 bases and J by 0 bases, with 18 bases between them. Germline V gene sequence: CDR1 MDHEN, CDR2 SYDVKM. CDR3 loop: CASSFSGGGILSGNTIYF. In nucleotides, the CDR3 is TGTGCCAGCAGTTTTTCCGGGGGGGGAATCCTCTCTGGAAACACCATATATTTT.

J is TRBJ2-1 and V is TRBV28; 9 positions match TRBD2. V dropped 2 bases and J dropped 12; count of bases not matched to a gene: 5. The CDR3 consists of 13 residues. CDR1 and CDR2 (germline): MDHEN, SYDVKM. CDR3 DNA sequence: TGTGCCAGCAGTTTAAGGCTAGCGGGATGGCAGTTCTTC. Residues: CASSLRLAGWQFF.

This chain's CDR3 is CASSLDLAGSYEQYF. CDR3 sequence (DNA): TGCGCCAGCAGCTTGGACCTAGCGGGTAGCTACGAGCAGTACTTC. The chain employs TRBV5-1 and TRBJ2-7; 8 nucleotides agree with TRBD2. The junction had 5 bases not matched to a gene; V was cut back by 0 bases and J by 3 bases. Looked up from germline, CDR1 is SGHRS and CDR2 is YFSETQ. The CDR3 runs 15 residues.

The V gene is TRBV7-3, the J gene TRBJ2-7, with 10 bases lining up with TRBD1. This CDR3 spans 14 amino acids. Germline assignment: CDR1 SGHTA and CDR2 FQGTGA. The V segment lost 5 bases and the J segment 4 bases; nucleotides outside the gene matches: 5. As DNA, the CDR3 is TGTGCCAGCAGCCCGGGACAGGGGAGGTACGAGCAGTACTTC. Translated: CASSPGQGRYEQYF. Combining the CDR3 with reference TRBV7-3 and TRBJ2-7 gives the whole variable domain GAGVSQTPSNKVTEKGKYVELRCDPISGHTALYWYRQSLGQGPEFLIYFQGTGAADDSGLPNDRFFAVRPEGSVSTLKIQRTERGDSAVYLCASSPGQGRYEQYFGPGTRLTVT.

The J gene is TRBJ1-1, the V gene TRBV2; D gene ambiguous. V was cut by 4 bases and J by 1 base, with 7 bases left in between. Germline V gene lookup returns CDR1 SNHLY and CDR2 FYNNEI. This CDR3 spans 13 amino acids. CDR3 in amino acids: CASSVQWNTEAFF. The CDR3 DNA follows: TGTGCCAGCAGTGTTCAGTGGAACACTGAAGCTTTCTTT.

This chain uses TRBV5-6 with TRBJ2-7; TRBD2 matches at 10 bases. This CDR3 region has 15 residues. V gave up 3 bases and J gave up 3 bases; unmatched junction bases: 6. CDR1 and CDR2 (germline): SGHDT, YYEEEE. CDR3 sequence reads: CASSSSGRVGYEQYF. CDR3 coding DNA: TGTGCCAGCAGCTCAAGCGGGAGGGTGGGCTACGAGCAGTACTTC. Complete variable domain (other parts from reference TRBV5-6 and TRBJ2-7): DAGVTQSPTHLIKTRGQQVTLRCSPKSGHDTVSWYQQALGQGPQFIFQYYEEEERQRGNFPDRFSGHQFPNYSSELNVNALLLGDSALYLCASSSSGRVGYEQYFGPGTRLTVT.